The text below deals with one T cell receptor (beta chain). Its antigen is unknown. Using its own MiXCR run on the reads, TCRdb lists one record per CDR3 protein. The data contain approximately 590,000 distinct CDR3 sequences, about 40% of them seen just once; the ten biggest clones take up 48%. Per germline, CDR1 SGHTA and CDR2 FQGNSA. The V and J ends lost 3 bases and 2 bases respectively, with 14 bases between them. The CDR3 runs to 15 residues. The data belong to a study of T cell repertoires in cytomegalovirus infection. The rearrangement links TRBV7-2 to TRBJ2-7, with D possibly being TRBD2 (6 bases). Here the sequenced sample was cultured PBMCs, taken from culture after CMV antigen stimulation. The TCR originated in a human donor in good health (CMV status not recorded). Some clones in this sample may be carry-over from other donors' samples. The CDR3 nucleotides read TGTGCCAGCAGCTTCAGAGCGGGCCGGGCCTACGAGCAGTACTTC. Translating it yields CASSFRAGRAYEQYF.